These 15 T cell receptor beta chains originate from one sample sequenced in a study of CD8 T cells in ankylosing spondylitis. One entry per CDR3 protein results from TCRdb running MiXCR on the 5' RACE reads. The sample holds roughly 140,000 distinct CDR3 sequences, 40% to 50% seen once. The sample taken for sequencing was synovial fluid, either unsorted or a sorted T cell fraction (not recorded which). These receptors were collected from a male donor with ankylosing spondylitis.

CDR3 DNA: TGTGCCATCAGACAGGGGGCTTTCGGGGAGCTGTTTTTT. Its translation: CAIRQGAFGELFF. This chain links TRBV10-3 with TRBJ2-2; 9 bases match TRBD1. V lost 6 bases, J lost 7 bases, and 3 bases stayed unmatched. The CDR3 sequence is 13 residues long. Germline V gene lookup returns CDR1 ENHRY and CDR2 SYGVKD.

The chain uses TRBV11-3 and TRBJ1-2; D unresolved. V dropped 5 bases and J dropped 4 bases, with 11 bases sitting between them. Germline V lookup: CDR1 SGHNT, CDR2 YENEEA. The CDR3 has 13 amino acids. CDR3 nucleotides: TGTGCCAGCAGCCACAAGGTCGGCTATGGCTACACCTTC. Translation gives CASSHKVGYGYTF.

The chain combines TRBV28 with TRBJ2-3, with D possibly being TRBD1 or TRBD2 (5 bases each). In germline, CDR1 is MDHEN, CDR2 SYDVKM. V lost 0 bases and J lost 3, with 10 bases in between. The CDR3 is made up of 15 amino acids. The CDR3 sequence is CASSLWRGPTDTQYF. For the CDR3, the DNA is TGTGCCAGCAGTTTATGGAGGGGTCCAACAGATACGCAGTATTTT.

This clonotype was counted only a few times. The V gene is TRBV7-2, the J gene TRBJ2-1; 9 nucleotides match TRBD1. CDR1 is SGHTA, CDR2 FQGNSA, per germline. With 4 bases clipped from V and 7 bases from J, the junction kept 8 bases outside the gene matches. The CDR3 spans 15 residues. The CDR3 DNA reads as TGTGCCAGCAGCTCTGGGACAGGGATTTGGAATGAGCAGTTCTTC. This gives the protein CASSSGTGIWNEQFF. Complete variable domain (other parts from reference TRBV7-2 and TRBJ2-1): GAGVSQSPSNKVTEKGKDVELRCDPISGHTALYWYRQSLGQGLEFLIYFQGNSAPDKSGLPSDRFSAERTGGSVSTLTIQRTQQEDSAVYLCASSSGTGIWNEQFFGPGTRLTVL.

This clonotype was recorded many times. V usage is TRBV4-1 and J usage is TRBJ2-7; the D is unclear. The V end was cut by 3 bases, the J end by 1 base, with 7 bases between. This CDR3 spans 13 amino acids. The germline CDR1 and CDR2 sequences are MGHRA and YSYEKL. The CDR3 spells CASSHQVSYEQYF. The CDR3 nucleotides are TGCGCCAGCAGCCACCAAGTTTCCTACGAGCAGTACTTC.

In its sample, this clonotype was seen a few times. This rearrangement joins TRBV6-6 to TRBJ1-1, with D possibly TRBD1 on 5 matching bases. CDR1 is MNHNY, CDR2 SVGAGI, per germline (reference sequence). The CDR3 extends over 12 amino acids. The V and J ends lost 5 bases and 3 bases respectively, with 7 bases between them. The CDR3 spells CASSRGDTEAFF. CDR3 nucleotides: TGTGCCAGCAGTAGAGGGGACACTGAAGCTTTCTTT.

This clonotype was found a few times. This chain joins TRBV4-2 and TRBJ2-1; possibly TRBD2 for D (6 bases). The CDR3 is 15 amino acids. In germline, CDR1 is LGHNA, CDR2 YNFKEQ. The ends were cut back, 0 bases at V and 6 bases at J, with 12 bases in the middle. The CDR3 is CASSQDRGGSNEQFF. DNA of the CDR3: TGTGCCAGCAGCCAAGATAGGGGAGGTAGCAATGAGCAGTTCTTC.

This clonotype was seen repeatedly, ten times or more. The CDR3 spells CASSDFDSHEQYF. The CDR3 bases are TGTGCCAGCAGTGACTTCGACAGCCACGAGCAGTACTTC. V and J are TRBV2 and TRBJ2-7; TRBD1 might be the D (5 bases). V lost 3 bases and J lost 5, with 11 bases in between. Germline-derived CDR1 and CDR2 are SNHLY and FYNNEI. CDR3 length: 13 residues.

The chain recombines TRBV6-1 with TRBJ2-1; 11 bases align to TRBD2. Germline lookup yields CDR1 MNHNS and CDR2 SASEGT. V lost 6 bases to trimming and J lost 9 bases; unmatched junction nucleotides: 4. The CDR3 is 13 residues long. The CDR3 nucleotides read TGTGCCAGCAGCCCACTAGCGGGAGCTGAGCAGTTCTTC. This translates into CASSPLAGAEQFF.

V gene TRBV4-3 combines with J gene TRBJ1-1; the D is unclear. Germline assignment: CDR1 LGHNA and CDR2 YSLEER. This CDR3 has 17 residues. Trimming removed 0 bases at V and 0 bases at J, with 14 bases between. CDR3 nucleotide sequence: TGCGCCAGCAGCCAAGAAGGATCGAGACGACTGAACACTGAAGCTTTCTTT. Translated, it gives CASSQEGSRRLNTEAFF.

This clonotype was seen a few times. The V gene is TRBV20-1, the J gene TRBJ2-1; TRBD2 aligns across 15 bases. Germline V gene sequence: CDR1 DFQATT, CDR2 SNEGSKA (reference sequence). The CDR3 has 15 amino acids. J was trimmed by 9 bases and V by 1 base; bases with no gene match: 4. This chain's CDR3 is CSARAGLAGGGEQFF. CDR3 DNA sequence: TGCAGTGCTAGAGCCGGACTAGCGGGAGGGGGTGAGCAGTTCTTC.

This clonotype has ten or more counts. V gene TRBV5-1 combines with J gene TRBJ2-2; 8 bases align to TRBD2. The CDR3 runs to 16 residues. V shed 0 bases and J 1 base; nucleotides not matched to a gene: 2. CDR1 and CDR2 from the germline V gene are SGHRS and YFSETQ. The CDR3 here is CASSLVGTRNTGELFF. In nucleotides, the CDR3 is TGCGCCAGCAGCTTGGTAGGGACTAGGAACACCGGGGAGCTGTTTTTT.

Many counts were recorded for this clonotype. J is TRBJ2-4 and V is TRBV7-9, with 8 bases aligning to TRBD2. The junction had 7 bases not matched to a gene; V was cut back by 5 bases and J by 1 base. Germline CDR1 SEHNR, CDR2 FQNEAQ (reference sequence). The CDR3 runs 16 residues. DNA of the CDR3: TGTGCCAGCAGCCTAGGCCCGGGGGGGGCCAAAAACATTCAGTACTTC. Its protein product is CASSLGPGGAKNIQYF.

The chain uses TRBV30 and TRBJ1-1; 7 positions agree with TRBD1. The CDR3 extends over 15 amino acids. Losses at the gene ends were 2 bases for V and 1 base for J; bases not matched to a gene: 7. Looked up from germline, CDR1 is GTSNPN and CDR2 is SVGIG (reference sequence). CDR3 residues: CAWSPPGTANTEAFF. Written as DNA, the CDR3 is TGTGCCTGGAGTCCCCCCGGGACAGCGAACACTGAAGCTTTCTTT. Variable domain in full (rest from reference TRBV30 and TRBJ1-1): SQTIHQWPATLVQPVGSPLSLECTVEGTSNPNLYWYRQAAGRGLQLLFYSVGIGQISSEVPQNLSASRPQDRQFILSSKKLLLSDSGFYLCAWSPPGTANTEAFFGQGTRLTVV.

Only a few counts were recorded for this clonotype. The genes are TRBV5-1 and TRBJ2-3, with D unclear. CDR3 length: 15 amino acids. Germline V gene data show CDR1 as SGHRS and CDR2 as YFSETQ. The V and J ends lost 0 bases and 3 bases respectively, with 11 bases between them. The CDR3 DNA follows: TGCGCCAGCAGCTTGGATTACCCTATGACAGATACGCAGTATTTT. Encoded protein: CASSLDYPMTDTQYF. The variable domain in full, completed from reference TRBV5-1 and TRBJ2-3, reads KAGVTQTPRYLIKTRGQQVTLSCSPISGHRSVSWYQQTPGQGLQFLFEYFSETQRNKGNFPGRFSGRQFSNSRSEMNVSTLELGDSALYLCASSLDYPMTDTQYFGPGTRLTVL.